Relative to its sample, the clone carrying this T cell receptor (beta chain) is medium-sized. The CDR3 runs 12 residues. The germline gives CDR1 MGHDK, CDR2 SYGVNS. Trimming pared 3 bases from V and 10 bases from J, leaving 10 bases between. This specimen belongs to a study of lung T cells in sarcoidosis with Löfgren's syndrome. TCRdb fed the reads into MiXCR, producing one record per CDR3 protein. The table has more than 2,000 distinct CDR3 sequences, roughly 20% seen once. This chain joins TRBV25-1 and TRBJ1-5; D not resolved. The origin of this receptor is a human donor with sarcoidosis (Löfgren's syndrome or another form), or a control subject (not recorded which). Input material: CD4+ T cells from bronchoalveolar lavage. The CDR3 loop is CASSDSRDPQHF. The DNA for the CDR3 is TGTGCCAGCAGTGACTCCCGGGATCCCCAGCATTTT.